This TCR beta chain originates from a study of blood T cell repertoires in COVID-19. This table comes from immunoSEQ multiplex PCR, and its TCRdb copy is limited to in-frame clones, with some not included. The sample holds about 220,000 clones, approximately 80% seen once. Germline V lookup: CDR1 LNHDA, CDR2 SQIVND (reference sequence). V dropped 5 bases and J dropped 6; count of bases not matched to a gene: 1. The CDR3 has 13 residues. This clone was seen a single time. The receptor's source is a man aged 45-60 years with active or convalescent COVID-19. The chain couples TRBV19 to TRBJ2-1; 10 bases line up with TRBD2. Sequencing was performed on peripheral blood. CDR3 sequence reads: CASSLAGANEQFF. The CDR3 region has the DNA TGTGCCAGTAGTCTAGCGGGAGCCAATGAGCAGTTCTTC.